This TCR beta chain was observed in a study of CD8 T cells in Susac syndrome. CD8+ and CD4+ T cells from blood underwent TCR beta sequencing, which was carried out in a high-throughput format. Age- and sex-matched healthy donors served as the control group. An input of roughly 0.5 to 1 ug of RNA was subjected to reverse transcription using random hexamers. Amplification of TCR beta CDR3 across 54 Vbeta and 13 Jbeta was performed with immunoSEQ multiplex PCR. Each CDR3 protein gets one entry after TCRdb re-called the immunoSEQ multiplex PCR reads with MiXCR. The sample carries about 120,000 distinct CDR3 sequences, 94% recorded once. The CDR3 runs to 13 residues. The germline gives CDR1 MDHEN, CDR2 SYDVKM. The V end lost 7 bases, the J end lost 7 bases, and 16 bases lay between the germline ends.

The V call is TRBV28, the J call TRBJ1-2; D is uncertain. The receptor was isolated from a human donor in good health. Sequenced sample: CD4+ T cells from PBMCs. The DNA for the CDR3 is TGTGCCAGCACCACCCTCCCCCTCGGTGGCTACACCTTC. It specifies CASTTLPLGGYTF.